This T cell receptor (beta chain) stems from a study of vaccination and CD4 T cells after COVID-19. Whole-study results and caveats: Relatively few convalescent patients were studied, without early post-infection timepoints.

MiXCR, applied by TCRdb to the PCR reads, yields one record per CDR3 protein. The sample shows about 29,000 distinct CDR3 sequences, about 50% of them seen only once. The time point was: late sampling 161 to 241 days after vaccination in three convalescent patients. A note on this clonotype: The target antigen is unknown.

The CDR3 has 15 amino acids. Germline V gives CDR1 MRHNA, CDR2 SNTAGT. V shed 8 bases and J 7 bases; nucleotides not matched to a gene: 13. The chain has TRBV6-4 and TRBJ2-5; 10 nucleotides match TRBD2. The sequence came from a human donor who had recovered from COVID-19. This sample comprised CD4+ T cells from blood, obtained about 7 months after SARS-CoV-2 vaccination. CDR3 DNA sequence: TGTGCCAGCGCCCGCCTTAGCGGGAGGAAAGGGACCCAGTACTTC. The encoded protein is CASARLSGRKGTQYF.